This TCR beta chain is from a study of control samples from healthy donors and cancer patients. Per the germline V gene, CDR1 is LNHDA and CDR2 is SQIVND (reference sequence). V was shortened by 3 bases and J by 6 bases, with 11 bases between the two germline ends. The CDR3 is 14 residues long. There are a few counts of this clone. Measured with immunoSEQ multiplex PCR; TCRdb has only the in-frame clones, and not every one. The sample includes approximately 110,000 clones, about 83% of them seen just once. The TCR comes from a woman aged 45-59 years in good health. The rearrangement uses TRBV19 and TRBJ2-2; D is possibly TRBD1 or TRBD2 (5 bases each). Specimen: blood. The CDR3 region is CASSIGRDPGELFF. In DNA form, the CDR3 reads TGTGCCAGTAGTATTGGCAGGGACCCCGGGGAGCTGTTTTTT.